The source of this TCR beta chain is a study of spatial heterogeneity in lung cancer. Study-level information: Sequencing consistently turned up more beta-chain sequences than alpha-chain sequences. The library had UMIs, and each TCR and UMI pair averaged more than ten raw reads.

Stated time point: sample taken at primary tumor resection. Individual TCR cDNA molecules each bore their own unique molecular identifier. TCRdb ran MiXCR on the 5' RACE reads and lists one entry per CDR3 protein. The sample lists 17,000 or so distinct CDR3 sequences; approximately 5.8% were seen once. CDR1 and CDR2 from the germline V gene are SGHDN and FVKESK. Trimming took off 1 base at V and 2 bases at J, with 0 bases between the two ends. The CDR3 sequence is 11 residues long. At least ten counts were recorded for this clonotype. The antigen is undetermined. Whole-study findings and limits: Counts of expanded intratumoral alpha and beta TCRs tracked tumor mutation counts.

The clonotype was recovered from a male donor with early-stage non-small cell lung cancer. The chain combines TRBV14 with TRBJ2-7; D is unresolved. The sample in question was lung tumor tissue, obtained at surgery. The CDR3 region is CASSQAYEQYF. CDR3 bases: TGTGCCAGCAGCCAAGCCTACGAGCAGTACTTC.